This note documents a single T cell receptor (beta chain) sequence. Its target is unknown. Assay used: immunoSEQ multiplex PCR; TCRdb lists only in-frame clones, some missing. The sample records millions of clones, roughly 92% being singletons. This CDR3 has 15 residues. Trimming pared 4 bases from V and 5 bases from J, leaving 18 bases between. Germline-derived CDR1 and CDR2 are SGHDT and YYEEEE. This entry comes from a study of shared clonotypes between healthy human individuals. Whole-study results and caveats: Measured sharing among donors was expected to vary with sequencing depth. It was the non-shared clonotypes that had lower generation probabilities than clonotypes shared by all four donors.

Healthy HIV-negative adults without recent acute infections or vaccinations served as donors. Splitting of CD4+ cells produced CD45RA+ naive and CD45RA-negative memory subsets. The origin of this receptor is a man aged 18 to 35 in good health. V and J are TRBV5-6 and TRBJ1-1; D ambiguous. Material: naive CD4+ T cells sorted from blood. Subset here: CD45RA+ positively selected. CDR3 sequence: CASSPRQTLGTEAFF. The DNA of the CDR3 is TGTGCCAGCAGCCCACGACAAACCTTGGGGACTGAAGCTTTCTTT.